The 20 T cell receptor beta chains below all came from one sample that was sequenced in a study of blood T cell repertoires in COVID-19. Method: immunoSEQ multiplex PCR; TCRdb's copy keeps in-frame clones and lacks some. The sample records under 200,000 clones, 80% to 90% being singletons. Sequencing was carried out using peripheral blood. The receptors come from a man aged 18 to 30 with active or convalescent COVID-19.

This sequence joins TRBV5-4 and TRBJ1-6; 9 bases line up with TRBD1. The V segment lost 4 bases and the J segment 11 bases; nucleotides outside the gene matches: 7. Germline V gene sequence: CDR1 SGHNT, CDR2 YYREEE (reference sequence). The length of the CDR3 is 14 residues. This chain's CDR3 is CASSPGQGWAPLHF. For the CDR3, the DNA is TGTGCCAGCAGCCCAGGACAGGGGTGGGCACCCCTCCACTTT.

Here the CDR3 reads CASSLAIQGDYGYTF. Here the CDR3 DNA reads TGTGCCAGCAGCTTAGCGATCCAGGGCGACTATGGCTACACCTTC. The chain uses TRBV7-2 and TRBJ1-2, with a weak D call TRBD1 (5 bases). Trimming took off 0 bases at V and 3 bases at J, with 11 bases between the two ends. CDR3 length equals 15 residues. CDR1 is SGHTA, CDR2 FQGNSA, per germline.

The V gene is TRBV9, the J gene TRBJ2-1, with a tentative D call TRBD1 (6 bases). The CDR3 sequence is 14 residues long. Germline V gene data show CDR1 as SGDLS and CDR2 as YYNGEE. Trimming shortened V by 3 bases and J by 8 bases, and 15 bases separated the two germline ends. In DNA form, the CDR3 reads TGTGCCAGCAGCGCACAGGGTAGGGGAGATGAGCAGTTCTTC. Its protein is CASSAQGRGDEQFF.

The rearrangement joins TRBV5-1 to TRBJ2-1; 9 positions agree with TRBD1. V gave up 3 bases and J gave up 15 bases; unmatched junction bases: 10. Germline V gene sequence: CDR1 SGHRS, CDR2 YFSETQ. The CDR3 contains 13 residues. This CDR3 reads CASSSLPGQGMFF. For the CDR3, the DNA is TGCGCCAGCAGCTCCCTCCCGGGACAGGGAATGTTCTTC.

This clone has a handful of counts. The chain employs TRBV6-5 and TRBJ1-5, with 7 bases aligning to TRBD1. With 5 bases clipped from V and 3 bases from J, the junction kept 7 bases outside the gene matches. Germline CDR1 MNHEY, CDR2 SVGAGI. The CDR3 spans 15 residues. The CDR3 region is CASSKQTGVNQPQHF. The CDR3 DNA follows: TGTGCCAGCAGTAAACAAACAGGGGTCAATCAGCCCCAGCATTTT.

Here the CDR3 DNA reads TGTGCCAGCAGCTTGGCGGGGGAGGGGGGATACGCTGAAGCTTTCTTT. It specifies CASSLAGEGGYAEAFF. The chain links TRBV5-6 to TRBJ1-1; D perhaps matches TRBD1 (6 bases). The CDR3 runs to 16 residues. With 0 bases removed from V and 6 bases from J, the gap between germline ends came to 18 bases. Germline V gene sequence: CDR1 SGHDT, CDR2 YYEEEE.

CDR3 sequence: CASSLSRDRAYNEQFF. CDR3 bases: TGTGCCAGCAGCTTAAGCCGGGATAGGGCCTACAATGAGCAGTTCTTC. The rearrangement links TRBV7-3 to TRBJ2-1; weak D call: TRBD2 (5 bases). Trimming left V 1 base short and J 2 bases short, with 12 bases between. CDR1 is SGHTA and CDR2 is FQGTGA in the germline V gene. The CDR3 extends over 16 amino acids.

The chain employs TRBV11-3 and TRBJ2-3, with 7 bases aligning to TRBD1. Germline trimming cut 5 bases from V and 2 bases from J; bases unmatched to any gene: 7. The CDR3 extends over 15 amino acids. Germline V CDR1 and CDR2: SGHNT, YENEEA. The CDR3 DNA reads as TGTGCCAGCAGCCCCTGGGACAGTATCACAGATACGCAGTATTTT. Protein sequence: CASSPWDSITDTQYF. The full variable domain, with the rest looked up from reference TRBV11-3 and TRBJ2-3, is EAGVVQSPRYKIIEKKQPVAFWCNPISGHNTLYWYLQNLGQGPELLIRYENEEAVDDSQLPKDRFSAERLKGVDSTLKIQPAELGDSAVYLCASSPWDSITDTQYFGPGTRLTVL.

The chain combines TRBV4-1 with TRBJ2-1; no clear D. The CDR3 covers 15 residues. The V gene lost 1 base and the J gene lost 2 bases, with 9 bases spanning the gap. Germline CDR1 reads MGHRA; CDR2 reads YSYEKL. CDR3 amino acids: CASSQGPRTYNEQFF. In DNA, the CDR3 is TGCGCCAGCAGCCAAGGACCTAGGACCTACAATGAGCAGTTCTTC.

The chain carries TRBV11-2 and TRBJ2-5; D is unresolved. CDR3 length: 13 residues. The V end was cut by 4 bases, the J end by 5 bases, with 11 bases between. Per germline, CDR1 SGHAT and CDR2 FQNNGV. The CDR3 coding sequence is TGTGCCAGCAGCTCTTCTCCCCAGGAGACCCAGTACTTC. Protein product: CASSSSPQETQYF.

The J gene is TRBJ1-6, the V gene TRBV19; TRBD1 matches at 8 bases. CDR1 and CDR2 (germline): LNHDA, SQIVND (reference sequence). V lost 4 bases, J lost 10 bases, and 9 bases stayed unmatched. CDR3 length equals 15 residues. The CDR3 loop reads CASSTGQGGYSPLHF. CDR3 DNA: TGTGCCAGTAGTACAGGACAGGGAGGCTACTCACCCCTCCACTTT.

This sequence joins TRBV11-3 and TRBJ2-1, with 8 nucleotides matching TRBD2. Trimming cost V 5 bases and J 10 bases; bases outside gene matches: 22. The CDR3 is 18 residues long. Looked up from germline, CDR1 is SGHNT and CDR2 is YENEEA. The CDR3 DNA follows: TGTGCCAGCAGCCCTACCTTCGCAGGCGGGGGGCGACTAAGCGAGCAGTTCTTC. Translated, it gives CASSPTFAGGGRLSEQFF.

This sequence joins TRBV4-3 and TRBJ2-2; 8 nucleotides match TRBD1. Germline CDR1 LGHNA, CDR2 YSLEER. The CDR3 runs to 16 residues. V shed 1 base, J shed 1 base, and the junction held 2 bases outside the gene matches. CDR3 amino acids: CASSQAGTGNTGELFF. In DNA form, the CDR3 reads TGCGCCAGCAGCCAAGCCGGGACAGGGAACACCGGGGAGCTGTTTTTT.

The chain couples TRBV4-1 to TRBJ1-1, with D possibly matching TRBD1 (5 bases). The CDR3 is 15 amino acids. V lost 1 base and J lost 5, with 14 bases in between. Germline CDR1 MGHRA, CDR2 YSYEKL. CDR3 sequence: CASSQAWQGRTEAFF. As DNA, the CDR3 is TGCGCCAGCAGCCAAGCCTGGCAGGGTAGAACTGAAGCTTTCTTT.

The chain recombines TRBV21-1 with TRBJ1-1; the table's D call TRBD1 went unverified against the DNA. TRBV21-1 is given as a pseudogene. This CDR3 contains 19 residues. The CDR3 nucleotides read TGTGCCAGCAGCAAGTCCCGGGACAGGAATGGGATTCAGGGCACTGAAGCTTTCTTT. This translates into CASSKSRDRNGIQGTEAFF.

The chain employs TRBV28 and TRBJ2-1; 11 bases align to TRBD1. Germline V CDR1 and CDR2: MDHEN, SYDVKM. J was trimmed by 3 bases and V by 6 bases; bases with no gene match: 7. This CDR3 region has 16 residues. The CDR3 loop reads CASSRPGQGGYNEQFF. The CDR3 DNA reads TGTGCCAGCAGCCGCCCGGGACAGGGGGGCTACAATGAGCAGTTCTTC.

This clone is a singleton in its sample. The chain couples TRBV9 to TRBJ2-1; 11 bases are shared with TRBD1. The length of the CDR3 is 16 residues. V lost 0 bases, J lost 4 bases, and 3 bases stayed unmatched. Germline V gene data show CDR1 as SGDLS and CDR2 as YYNGEE. This CDR3 is CASSVADRGRYNEQFF. In nucleotides, the CDR3 is TGTGCCAGCAGCGTAGCGGACAGGGGGCGATACAATGAGCAGTTCTTC.

The CDR3, as DNA: TGTGCCAGCAGCGCCGGATCAGGGGGGATGAACACTGAAGCTTTCTTT. Translated: CASSAGSGGMNTEAFF. J is TRBJ1-1 and V is TRBV5-4; 7 nucleotides line up with TRBD1. Germline V gives CDR1 SGHNT, CDR2 YYREEE (reference sequence). The V gene end was trimmed by 4 bases and the J gene end by 0 bases; junction bases not matched to a gene: 9. The CDR3 covers 16 residues.

The chain employs TRBV24-1 and TRBJ2-7; weak D call: TRBD1 (5 bases). From germline, CDR1 is KGHDR and CDR2 SFDVKD. The CDR3 sequence is 17 residues long. Trimming took off 0 bases at V and 0 bases at J, with 14 bases between the two ends. CDR3 region: CATSDLLGRESSYEQYV. In DNA form, the CDR3 reads TGTGCCACCAGTGATTTGCTGGGCAGGGAAAGCTCCTACGAGCAGTACGTC.

V and J are TRBV12-3 or TRBV12-4 and TRBJ2-4, with a weak D call TRBD1 (6 bases). The CDR3 is 13 amino acids. Trimming took off 1 base at V and 6 bases at J, with 7 bases between the two ends. Here the CDR3 DNA reads TGTGCCAGCAGTTTAGTGGGGGCAAACATTCAGTACTTC. This gives the protein CASSLVGANIQYF.